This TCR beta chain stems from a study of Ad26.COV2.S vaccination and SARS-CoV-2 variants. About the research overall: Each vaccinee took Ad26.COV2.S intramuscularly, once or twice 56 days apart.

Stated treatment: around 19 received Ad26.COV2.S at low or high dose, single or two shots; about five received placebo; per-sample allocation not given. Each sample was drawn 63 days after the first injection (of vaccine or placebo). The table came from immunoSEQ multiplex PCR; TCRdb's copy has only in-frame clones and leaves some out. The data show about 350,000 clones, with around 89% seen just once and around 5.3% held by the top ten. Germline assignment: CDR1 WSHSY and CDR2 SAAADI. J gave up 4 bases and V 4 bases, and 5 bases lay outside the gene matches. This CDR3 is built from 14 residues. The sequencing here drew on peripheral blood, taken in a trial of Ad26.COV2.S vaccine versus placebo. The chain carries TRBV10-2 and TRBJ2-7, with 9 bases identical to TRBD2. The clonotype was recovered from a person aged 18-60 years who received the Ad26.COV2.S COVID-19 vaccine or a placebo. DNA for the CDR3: TGCGCCAGCAGTGGGATAGCGGGAGAGTACGAGCAGTACTTC. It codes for CASSGIAGEYEQYF.